The clone carrying this TCR beta chain came up a few times. What it recognizes is unknown. Produced via immunoSEQ multiplex PCR; TCRdb's table is partial and in-frame only. This sample has tens of thousands of clones, with around 86% found just once. This entry comes from a study of OX40 agonist ivuxolimab in advanced cancers. Study results and caveats: The work left the antigen specificity of expanded peripheral T cells undetermined.

The CDR3 loop spans 16 amino acids. V gave up 0 bases and J gave up 3 bases, with 13 bases separating them. Looked up from germline, CDR1 is SGHKS and CDR2 is YYEKEE (reference sequence). The gene calls are TRBV5-5 and TRBJ1-5; D is uncertain. This TCR derives from an adult with an advanced solid tumor such as melanoma, head and neck, liver or kidney cancer. The specimen comprised CD4+ or CD8+ T cells sorted from blood, sampled in a trial of the OX40 agonist ivuxolimab. Here the CDR3 reads CASSLVGSQANQPQHF. The CDR3 nucleotides read TGTGCCAGCAGCTTGGTAGGCAGCCAAGCCAATCAGCCCCAGCATTTT.